Listed below are T cell receptor beta chains from one sample, sequenced in a study of blood T cell repertoires in COVID-19. The protocol was immunoSEQ multiplex PCR, while the TCRdb copy is restricted to in-frame clones and leaves out a portion. Among over 250,000 clones listed, 80% to 90% were seen once. The sequencing input was peripheral blood. These receptors all stem from a woman aged 50 to 60 with acute or convalescent COVID-19. The CDR3 runs from the conserved cysteine through the conserved F or W. Each record gives: D gene, V gene, J gene, clone size, CDR3 protein, CDR3 DNA. D genes are given only for firm matches. Clone sizes are given selectively: once, few, many, or a class where the clone is expanded.

>TRBD2|TRBV7-3|TRBJ2-1|.
CASSGRLAGVRNEQFF
TGTGCCAGCAGCGGACGACTAGCGGGAGTGAGGAATGAGCAGTTCTTC
>TRBD1|TRBV5-5|TRBJ1-4|once
CASSSTGMLYEKLFF
TGTGCCAGCAGCTCGACAGGGATGCTGTATGAAAAACTGTTTTTT
>TRBD1|TRBV7-9|TRBJ1-1|.
CASTQWQGGTEAFF
TGTGCCAGCACCCAATGGCAGGGGGGCACTGAAGCTTTCTTT
>TRBD2|TRBV28|TRBJ2-4|.
CASSLGLAGPLAKNIQYF
TGTGCCAGCAGTCTCGGACTAGCGGGACCACTAGCCAAAAACATTCAGTACTTC
>.|TRBV4-1|TRBJ1-4|.
CASSQVGGAGEKLFF
TGCGCCAGCAGCCAAGTTGGTGGGGCAGGTGAAAAACTGTTTTTT
>.|TRBV12-3/TRBV12-4|TRBJ2-5|.
CASSLGFETQYF
TGTGCCAGCAGTCTCGGTTTCGAGACCCAGTACTTC
>.|TRBV5-1|TRBJ2-3|.
CASSPTRGGTEGTDTQYF
TGCGCCAGCAGCCCCACGAGAGGGGGGACAGAGGGCACAGATACGCAGTATTTT
>TRBD2|TRBV24-1|TRBJ2-3|.
CATSDQSGTSTDTQYF
TGTGCCACCAGTGATCAGAGCGGGACTAGCACAGATACGCAGTATTTT
>TRBD1|TRBV18|TRBJ2-7|.
CASQQGANGYEQYF
TGTGCCAGCCAACAGGGGGCGAACGGCTACGAGCAGTACTTC
>TRBD1|TRBV5-1|TRBJ1-4|once
CASSLRQGTEKLFF
TGCGCCAGCAGCTTGAGACAGGGGACTGAAAAACTGTTTTTT
>.|TRBV20-1|TRBJ2-1|.
CSALQNEQFF
TGCAGTGCTTTACAGAATGAGCAGTTCTTC
>.|TRBV24-1|TRBJ1-5|few
CATSDALRGQPQHF
TGTGCCACCAGTGACGCCCTTAGAGGTCAGCCCCAGCATTTT
>TRBD2|TRBV6-6|TRBJ2-1|.
CASSLADSSYNEQFF
TGTGCCAGCAGCCTAGCGGATTCGTCCTACAATGAGCAGTTCTTC
>.|TRBV28|TRBJ1-5|.
CASSFWGDSNQPQHF
TGTGCCAGCAGTTTTTGGGGGGATAGCAATCAGCCCCAGCATTTT
>.|TRBV9|TRBJ1-2|few
CASSVEGDPNYGYTF
TGTGCCAGCAGCGTAGAGGGGGATCCTAACTATGGCTACACCTTC
>TRBD1|TRBV5-1|TRBJ1-1|.
CASSVTGSNTEAFF
TGCGCCAGCAGCGTGACAGGGTCAAACACTGAAGCTTTCTTT
>TRBD2|TRBV19|TRBJ2-1|.
CASSISAGGSYNEQFF
TGTGCCAGTAGTATCTCGGCGGGAGGGAGTTACAATGAGCAGTTCTTC
>.|TRBV7-2|TRBJ2-5|.
CASSRYGFRETQYF
TGTGCCAGCAGCCGTTACGGGTTTAGAGAGACCCAGTACTTC
>TRBD1|TRBV4-2|TRBJ1-5|.
CASSRGQTSNQPQHF
TGTGCCAGCAGCCGGGGACAGACTAGCAATCAGCCCCAGCATTTT
>.|TRBV6-1|TRBJ2-7|.
CASSEYRENYEQYF
TGTGCCAGCAGTGAGTATAGGGAGAACTACGAGCAGTACTTC
>TRBD1|TRBV27|TRBJ2-1|few
CASRKTGGTYNEQFF
TGTGCCAGCAGGAAAACAGGGGGGACCTACAATGAGCAGTTCTTC
>TRBD1|TRBV4-1|TRBJ1-2|.
CASSQDPGQGANGYTF
TGCGCCAGCAGCCAAGACCCGGGACAGGGGGCGAATGGCTACACCTTC
>.|TRBV7-3|TRBJ1-6|.
CASSPSAGTPLHF
TGTGCCAGCAGCCCCTCGGCGGGTACACCCCTCCACTTT
>TRBD2|TRBV29-1|TRBJ2-1|.
CSETAGGPLFEQFF
TGCAGCGAGACAGCGGGAGGGCCATTATTTGAGCAGTTCTTC
>TRBD1|TRBV5-1|TRBJ2-5|.
CASSLTGTPKGETQYF
TGCGCCAGCAGCCTGACAGGGACGCCGAAGGGAGAGACCCAGTACTTC
>.|TRBV13|TRBJ1-4|.
CASSLVRRVDLKLFF
TGTGCCAGCAGCTTAGTCCGCAGGGTTGATTTAAAACTGTTTTTT
>TRBD2|TRBV7-3|TRBJ2-3|.
CASTAGGHTDTQYF
TGTGCCAGCACGGCGGGAGGACACACAGATACGCAGTATTTT
>TRBD1|TRBV28|TRBJ1-5|few
CASRAGTGVQPQHF
TGTGCCAGCAGGGCCGGGACAGGGGTTCAGCCCCAGCATTTT
>TRBD2|TRBV27|TRBJ2-6|.
CASRARTSYSGANVLTF
TGTGCCAGCAGAGCCCGGACTAGCTATTCTGGGGCCAACGTCCTGACTTTC